One and the same sample provided the 18 T cell receptor beta chains below, sequenced in a study of CD8+ T cells in alopecia areata. Indicated treatment: oral pan-JAK inhibitor, 5-10 mg twice daily. Following extraction, RNA underwent reverse transcription to cDNA, which served as the sequencing template. Here immunoSEQ multiplex PCR was the method, and the copy in TCRdb shows in-frame clones only, minus some. The sample contains approximately 160,000 clones, 60% to 75% of which appear only once. The source material was CD4+ T cells sorted from blood, sampled at week 24, from a patient treated with tofacitinib. The receptors stem from a human donor with alopecia areata.

In regard to this clone: Within the sample, other DNA sequences also encode this same CDR3. The chain combines TRBV5-6 with TRBJ1-1, with D hard to call. CDR1 is SGHDT, CDR2 YYEEEE, per germline. The CDR3 extends over 14 amino acids. V dropped 0 bases and J dropped 1 base, with 7 bases sitting between them. As DNA, the CDR3 is TGTGCCAGCAGCTTGGCGGCGGGGAACACTGAAGCTTTCTTT. Encoded protein: CASSLAAGNTEAFF.

This clone has ten or more counts. The chain recombines TRBV7-7 with TRBJ2-5; D might be TRBD1 (5 bases). Germline V gives CDR1 SSHAT, CDR2 FNYEAQ (reference sequence). The CDR3 is 14 residues long. With 5 bases removed from V and 1 base from J, the gap between germline ends came to 11 bases. The CDR3 sequence is CASSVTGSQETQYF. The CDR3 bases are TGTGCCAGCAGCGTCACAGGTTCCCAAGAGACCCAGTACTTC.

This chain uses TRBV4-1 with TRBJ2-3; 7 bases align to TRBD1. CDR1 is MGHRA and CDR2 is YSYEKL in the germline V gene. CDR3 length: 17 residues. V lost 5 bases and J lost 1; bases outside the gene matches: 12. CDR3 region: CASSISSTGAGTDTQYF. CDR3 bases: TGCGCCAGCAGCATCAGTAGCACAGGGGCCGGCACAGATACGCAGTATTTT.

The rearrangement joins TRBV29-1 to TRBJ2-3; D may be TRBD1 (7 bases). The CDR3 extends over 13 amino acids. From germline, CDR1 is SQVTM and CDR2 ANQGSEA. V was shortened by 7 bases and J by 5 bases, with 16 bases between the two germline ends. CDR3 region: CSGRGLFLDTQYF. In DNA, the CDR3 is TGCAGCGGGAGGGGGCTATTCCTAGATACGCAGTATTTT.

V and J are TRBV5-1 and TRBJ2-7; tentatively, D is TRBD1 or TRBD2 (5 bases each). In germline, CDR1 is SGHRS, CDR2 YFSETQ. CDR3 size: 13 residues. The V and J ends lost 4 bases and 3 bases respectively, with 11 bases between them. CDR3 in DNA: TGCGCCAGCAGCCGGGACGGACACTACGAGCAGTACTTC. Residues: CASSRDGHYEQYF.

The table lists this clone with a few counts. The chain is built from TRBV29-1 and TRBJ2-4; D remains unclear. From germline, CDR1 is SQVTM and CDR2 ANQGSEA. The CDR3 consists of 11 residues. The V and J ends lost 6 bases and 8 bases respectively, with 11 bases between them. The CDR3 DNA sequence: TGCAGCGTAAGGGCGGTACACATTCAGTACTTC. Translating gives CSVRAVHIQYF.

This chain joins TRBV11-1 and TRBJ1-6, with D perhaps TRBD1 (5 bases). Trimming took off 5 bases at V and 8 bases at J, with 13 bases between the two ends. This CDR3 is 14 amino acids long. Germline loops: CDR1 SGHAT, CDR2 FQDESV (reference sequence). The CDR3 spells CASSLMGRDSPLHF. In nucleotides, the CDR3 is TGTGCCAGCAGCCTAATGGGCAGGGATTCACCCCTCCACTTT.

There are a few counts of this clone. The rearrangement joins TRBV2 to TRBJ2-5; D gene unclear. This CDR3 has 13 residues. Germline lookup yields CDR1 SNHLY and CDR2 FYNNEI. Between the trimmed V and J ends, which lost 1 base and 5 bases, there was a span of 8 bases. The CDR3 loop is CASSEGLRETQYF. The CDR3 DNA follows: TGTGCCAGCAGTGAAGGCCTTCGGGAGACCCAGTACTTC.

The chain recombines TRBV27 with TRBJ2-5; D gene unclear. There are 13 residues in the CDR3. V was cut by 6 bases and J by 2 bases, with 10 bases left in between. Germline CDR1 reads MNHEY; CDR2 reads SMNVEV (reference sequence). CDR3 amino acids: CASRPNSQETQYF. In DNA form, the CDR3 reads TGTGCCAGCAGGCCCAACAGTCAAGAGACCCAGTACTTC.

The chain has TRBV29-1 and TRBJ1-1, with D hard to call. CDR3 length equals 11 residues. Germline values: CDR1 SQVTM, CDR2 ANQGSEA. V dropped 8 bases and J dropped 1 base, with 8 bases sitting between them. CDR3 sequence (DNA): TGCAGCTTCCATTCGAACACTGAAGCTTTCTTT. This codes for CSFHSNTEAFF.

The chain links TRBV11-2 to TRBJ2-7; D is unclear. The CDR3 extends over 11 amino acids. Trimming stripped 2 bases from V and 7 bases from J, with 6 bases between. Germline assignment: CDR1 SGHAT and CDR2 FQNNGV. CDR3 sequence reads: CASSLWAEQYF. The DNA of the CDR3 is TGTGCCAGCAGCTTATGGGCTGAGCAGTACTTC.

This rearrangement joins TRBV6-1 to TRBJ1-6; D not resolved. CDR3 length: 13 amino acids. The V and J ends lost 3 bases and 10 bases respectively, with 10 bases between them. Germline CDR1 and CDR2: MNHNS and SASEGT. CDR3 sequence: CASSDTWGSPLHF. Here the CDR3 DNA reads TGTGCCAGCAGTGATACCTGGGGATCACCCCTCCACTTT.

This clone was detected only a few times. Distinct nucleotide sequences in the sample also encode this CDR3. The V and J genes are TRBV30 and TRBJ2-7; D is undetermined. Trimming pared 0 bases from V and 7 bases from J, leaving 7 bases between. Germline V lookup: CDR1 GTSNPN, CDR2 SVGIG (reference sequence). The CDR3 spans 11 residues. CDR3: CAWSVRDEQYF. The DNA of the CDR3 is TGTGCCTGGAGTGTACGTGATGAGCAGTACTTC.

The J gene is TRBJ2-3, the V gene TRBV13; possible D gene TRBD2, 5 bases. CDR3 length equals 12 residues. The ends were cut back, 5 bases at V and 6 bases at J, with 9 bases in the middle. Germline V CDR1 and CDR2: PRHDT, FYEKMQ (reference sequence). In DNA form, the CDR3 reads TGTGCCAGCAGCGTATGGGAGGATACGCAGTATTTT. Its protein is CASSVWEDTQYF.

The chain joins TRBV18 to TRBJ1-5, with unresolved D. CDR1 and CDR2 from the germline V gene are KGHSH and LQKENI. This CDR3 has 15 residues. Trimming left V 3 bases short and J 4 bases short, with 13 bases between. In DNA, the CDR3 is TGTGCCAGCTCACCGACTGGCAGGTTTAATCAGCCCCAGCATTTT. Translating it yields CASSPTGRFNQPQHF.

The chain couples TRBV6-1 to TRBJ2-2, with D perhaps assigned TRBD1 or TRBD2 (6 bases each). Per germline, CDR1 MNHNS and CDR2 SASEGT. V lost 2 bases and J lost 1, with 14 bases in between. The CDR3 spans 17 residues. Written as DNA, the CDR3 is TGTGCCAGCAGTGAAATAGGGGGGATACAGAACACCGGGGAGCTGTTTTTT. It specifies CASSEIGGIQNTGELFF.

The genes are TRBV30 and TRBJ1-5, with D maybe TRBD1 (5 bases). Between the trimmed V and J ends, which lost 0 bases and 6 bases, there was a span of 9 bases. The CDR3 loop spans 13 amino acids. Germline V gene data show CDR1 as GTSNPN and CDR2 as SVGIG (reference sequence). CDR3 region: CAWSVGEGQPQHF. In nucleotides, the CDR3 is TGTGCCTGGAGTGTAGGGGAAGGTCAGCCCCAGCATTTT.

This clone was seen a handful of times. The V and J genes are TRBV19 and TRBJ1-2; possible D gene TRBD1, 5 bases. Germline CDR1 is LNHDA and CDR2 is SQIVND (reference sequence). The V end lost 7 bases, the J end lost 7 bases, and 16 bases lay between the germline ends. CDR3 length equals 13 residues. CDR3 DNA sequence: TGTGCCAGTACCACCGGGACTCCCATTGGCTACACCTTC. Its translation is CASTTGTPIGYTF.